Shown below are 22 T cell receptor beta chains from a single sample sequenced in a study of persistence of HIV-infected CD4 T cells. Lysates of CMV-infected fibroblasts at 10 ug/mL stimulated these cells. Memory cells lacking CD40L and CD69 with high CD45RO were sorted. No antigens are known for them. The immunoSEQ assay was version 4, run in survey mode. Produced via immunoSEQ multiplex PCR; TCRdb's table is partial and in-frame only. The table records 50,000 or so clones, more than 70% of them present only once. Sequencing used CD4+ T cells sorted from PBMCs after roughly 17-hour stimulation, obtained from a patient who received antiretroviral therapy. The source is an adult man with HIV who was CMV-seropositive.

The chain combines TRBV9 with TRBJ1-6, with 7 bases lining up with TRBD1. The length of the CDR3 is 14 residues. CDR1 SGDLS and CDR2 YYNGEE come from the germline V gene. The ends lost 4 bases at V and 10 bases at J; junction bases unmatched: 8. CDR3 protein: CASSPRQGGSPLHF. For the CDR3, the DNA is TGTGCCAGCAGCCCCCGACAGGGAGGCTCACCCCTCCACTTT. The full variable domain, in which reference TRBV9 and TRBJ1-6 provide the parts outside the CDR3, is DSGVTQTPKHLITATGQRVTLRCSPRSGDLSVYWYQQSLDQGLQFLIQYYNGEERAKGNILERFSAQQFPDLHSELNLSSLELGDSALYFCASSPRQGGSPLHFGNGTRLTVT.

V and J are TRBV15 and TRBJ2-7; D is unresolved. The V end lost 0 bases, the J end lost 5 bases, and 14 bases lay between the germline ends. Germline V gene sequence: CDR1 LNHNV, CDR2 YYDKDF (reference sequence). The CDR3 covers 15 residues. The CDR3 region is CATSRDRALVHEQYF. CDR3 nucleotide sequence: TGTGCCACCAGCAGAGATCGGGCCCTGGTCCACGAGCAGTACTTC.

The chain employs TRBV13 and TRBJ2-7, with D perhaps being TRBD1 or TRBD2 (5 bases each). V dropped 2 bases and J dropped 6 bases, with 11 bases sitting between them. The germline V gene encodes CDR1 PRHDT and CDR2 FYEKMQ (reference sequence). The CDR3 runs to 13 residues. The CDR3 loop reads CASSLKPGLEQYF. The DNA for the CDR3 is TGTGCCAGCAGCTTAAAACCGGGGCTCGAGCAGTACTTC. The variable domain in full, completed from reference TRBV13 and TRBJ2-7, reads AAGVIQSPRHLIKEKRETATLKCYPIPRHDTVYWYQQGPGQDPQFLISFYEKMQSDKGSIPDRFSAQQFSDYHSELNMSSLELGDSALYFCASSLKPGLEQYFGPGTRLTVT.

This clone was seen a handful of times. The chain recombines TRBV29-1 with TRBJ2-1; D is perhaps TRBD2 (6 bases). Germline V gene data show CDR1 as SQVTM and CDR2 as ANQGSEA. There are 14 residues in the CDR3. Trimming shortened V by 6 bases and J by 6 bases, and 18 bases separated the two germline ends. The CDR3 protein is CSVRVGRALNEQFF. As DNA, the CDR3 is TGCAGCGTGCGGGTCGGGAGAGCTCTCAATGAGCAGTTCTTC.

This clone was counted a few times. The gene calls are TRBV5-1 and TRBJ2-7; TRBD1 matches at 12 bases. V lost 2 bases and J lost 2; bases outside the gene matches: 14. Germline CDR1 and CDR2: SGHRS and YFSETQ. The CDR3 is made up of 19 amino acids. CDR3 coding DNA: TGCGCCAGCAGCTTCCAGGGACAGGGGGCTAGCGGGCTTCCCTACGAGCAGTACTTC. Its translation: CASSFQGQGASGLPYEQYF.

The chain links TRBV18 to TRBJ1-2, with 7 bases that match TRBD1. Germline CDR1 and CDR2: KGHSH and LQKENI. This CDR3 contains 15 residues. With V trimmed by 3 bases and J by 2 bases, 6 bases remained unmatched. The CDR3, as DNA: TGTGCCAGCTCACCGCGGGACAGAGAGAACTATGGCTACACCTTC. This gives the protein CASSPRDRENYGYTF.

V gene TRBV5-6 combines with J gene TRBJ2-7; D may be TRBD2 (5 bases). Germline-derived CDR1 and CDR2 are SGHDT and YYEEEE. The CDR3 is 15 residues long. With 0 bases removed from V and 0 bases from J, the gap between germline ends came to 10 bases. CDR3 in DNA: TGTGCCAGCAGCTTGGTAGCAGGACTCTCCTACGAGCAGTACTTC. Amino acids: CASSLVAGLSYEQYF. Full variable domain (outside the CDR3, taken from reference TRBV5-6 and TRBJ2-7): DAGVTQSPTHLIKTRGQQVTLRCSPKSGHDTVSWYQQALGQGPQFIFQYYEEEERQRGNFPDRFSGHQFPNYSSELNVNALLLGDSALYLCASSLVAGLSYEQYFGPGTRLTVT.

The V and J genes are TRBV30 and TRBJ2-6, with TRBD2 matching over 14 bases. The CDR3 loop spans 15 amino acids. Germline assignment: CDR1 GTSNPN and CDR2 SVGIG (reference sequence). V lost 0 bases and J lost 13; bases outside the gene matches: 5. CDR3: CAWSVQTSGGAVLTF. CDR3 nucleotide sequence: TGTGCCTGGAGTGTACAGACTAGCGGGGGGGCGGTCCTGACTTTC.

A few counts support this clone. The rearrangement joins TRBV4-1 to TRBJ1-1; D unclear. CDR3 length equals 13 residues. Germline CDR1 reads MGHRA; CDR2 reads YSYEKL. V was shortened by 8 bases and J by 3 bases, with 13 bases between the two germline ends. The DNA of the CDR3 is TGCGCCAGCTCCCTTGGAGAGGACACTGAAGCTTTCTTT. It encodes CASSLGEDTEAFF.

The genes are TRBV15 and TRBJ2-7; D may correspond to TRBD1 or TRBD2 (5 bases each). The CDR3 has 12 amino acids. Germline V gene data show CDR1 as LNHNV and CDR2 as YYDKDF (reference sequence). The V gene lost 5 bases and the J gene lost 2 bases, with 7 bases spanning the gap. The CDR3 region is CATSRGPYEQYF. Written as DNA, the CDR3 is TGTGCCACCAGCCGGGGCCCCTACGAGCAGTACTTC.

The chain combines TRBV30 with TRBJ2-2, with 8 bases lining up with TRBD1. The CDR3 is 15 residues long. Germline V CDR1 and CDR2: GTSNPN, SVGIG (reference sequence). After removal of 5 bases from V and 6 bases from J, the junction contained 11 bases not matched to a gene. For the CDR3, the DNA is TGTGCCTGGCCCCGAACAGGGGGTATGTCCGGGGAGCTGTTTTTT. Translating it yields CAWPRTGGMSGELFF.

The chain recombines TRBV19 with TRBJ2-1; TRBD1 matches 9 bases. The CDR3 has 16 residues. Per the germline V gene, CDR1 is LNHDA and CDR2 is SQIVND (reference sequence). With V trimmed by 5 bases and J by 5 bases, 10 bases remained unmatched. The CDR3 protein is CASSWDLGTGNNEQFF. The CDR3 DNA is TGTGCCAGTAGTTGGGATTTAGGGACAGGGAACAATGAGCAGTTCTTC. Using reference TRBV19 and TRBJ2-1 for the parts outside the CDR3, the full variable domain is DGGITQSPKYLFRKEGQNVTLSCEQNLNHDAMYWYRQDPGQGLRLIYYSQIVNDFQKGDIAEGYSVSREKKESFPLTVTSAQKNPTAFYLCASSWDLGTGNNEQFFGPGTRLTVL.

The gene calls are TRBV18 and TRBJ1-2, with D maybe TRBD1 (6 bases). With 8 bases removed from V and 2 bases from J, the gap between germline ends came to 12 bases. The CDR3 totals 13 residues. The V gene's germline CDR1 is KGHSH and CDR2 LQKENI. The CDR3 loop reads CASDATGNYGYTF. The CDR3 DNA reads TGTGCCAGCGATGCCACAGGGAACTATGGCTACACCTTC.

The chain uses TRBV7-6 and TRBJ1-1; no clear D. Germline V gives CDR1 SGHVS, CDR2 FNYEAQ. CDR3 size: 15 residues. V lost 5 bases, J lost 0 bases, and 13 bases lay in between. CDR3 in amino acids: CASSRSQNMNTEAFF. CDR3 bases: TGTGCCAGCAGCCGCAGCCAGAACATGAACACTGAAGCTTTCTTT.

This chain links TRBV5-8 with TRBJ1-2, with 10 bases aligning to TRBD1. This CDR3 is 15 amino acids long. V trimming: 5 bases; J trimming: 4 bases; junction bases outside the gene matches: 8. In germline, CDR1 is SGHTS, CDR2 YDEGEE. The CDR3 region has the DNA TGTGCCAGCAGGGGACAGGGGCTTCGGGTCTATGGCTACACCTTC. Translation gives CASRGQGLRVYGYTF.

The chain has TRBV6-4 and TRBJ1-2, with 8 bases aligning to TRBD1. Germline V CDR1 and CDR2: MRHNA, SNTAGT. V shed 5 bases and J 8 bases; nucleotides not matched to a gene: 10. The CDR3 length is 14 residues. CDR3 coding DNA: TGTGCCAGCAGTACGGGCGGGACAGGCAGCGGCTACACCTTC. Amino acid sequence: CASSTGGTGSGYTF.

J is TRBJ1-4 and V is TRBV14, with D hard to call. In germline, CDR1 is SGHDN, CDR2 FVKESK. The CDR3 runs 15 residues. V was cut by 5 bases and J by 0 bases, with 10 bases left in between. CDR3 bases: TGTGCCAGCAGCTTCCGGAGGTCAACTAATGAAAAACTGTTTTTT. This gives the protein CASSFRRSTNEKLFF. The full variable domain, completed using reference TRBV14 and TRBJ1-4, is EAGVTQFPSHSVIEKGQTVTLRCDPISGHDNLYWYRRVMGKEIKFLLHFVKESKQDESGMPNNRFLAERTGGTYSTLKVQPAELEDSGVYFCASSFRRSTNEKLFFGSGTQLSVL.

This clone was recorded only once. The chain combines TRBV5-1 with TRBJ1-1; 8 nucleotides align to TRBD1. This CDR3 region has 14 residues. The germline V gene encodes CDR1 SGHRS and CDR2 YFSETQ. The junction had 3 bases not matched to a gene; V was cut back by 1 base and J by 4 bases. The chain's CDR3 is CASSLQGAGTEAFF. The CDR3 nucleotides are TGCGCCAGCAGCTTGCAGGGGGCAGGCACTGAAGCTTTCTTT.

The chain links TRBV2 to TRBJ1-2, with D possibly TRBD1 on 6 matching bases. Germline assignment: CDR1 SNHLY and CDR2 FYNNEI. V gave up 0 bases and J gave up 3 bases, with 11 bases separating them. CDR3 length: 15 amino acids. For the CDR3, the DNA is TGTGCCAGCAGTGAAGCGCGGCAGGGGTACTATGGCTACACCTTC. Residues: CASSEARQGYYGYTF.

V and J are TRBV4-2 and TRBJ2-5; maybe TRBD2 (6 bases). Germline CDR1 is LGHNA and CDR2 is YNFKEQ. There are 16 residues in the CDR3. The V gene lost 0 bases and the J gene lost 2 bases, with 13 bases spanning the gap. CDR3 protein: CASSQEGGAAQETQYF. DNA for the CDR3: TGTGCCAGCAGCCAAGAGGGAGGAGCGGCTCAAGAGACCCAGTACTTC.

The genes are TRBV6-1 and TRBJ1-2; no reliable D call. Germline assignment: CDR1 MNHNS and CDR2 SASEGT. This CDR3 comprises 12 residues. Trimming pared 1 base from V and 8 bases from J, leaving 8 bases between. CDR3 amino acids: CASSEENLGYTF. The CDR3 nucleotides read TGTGCCAGCAGTGAAGAGAACCTCGGCTACACCTTC.

This sequence joins TRBV7-2 and TRBJ1-1; no definite D call. Germline-derived CDR1 and CDR2 are SGHTA and FQGNSA. CDR3 length: 16 amino acids. V was cut by 1 base and J by 1 base, with 13 bases left in between. The CDR3 region is CASSLDTGSSNTEAFF. The CDR3 bases are TGTGCCAGCAGCTTAGATACTGGCAGCTCGAACACTGAAGCTTTCTTT.